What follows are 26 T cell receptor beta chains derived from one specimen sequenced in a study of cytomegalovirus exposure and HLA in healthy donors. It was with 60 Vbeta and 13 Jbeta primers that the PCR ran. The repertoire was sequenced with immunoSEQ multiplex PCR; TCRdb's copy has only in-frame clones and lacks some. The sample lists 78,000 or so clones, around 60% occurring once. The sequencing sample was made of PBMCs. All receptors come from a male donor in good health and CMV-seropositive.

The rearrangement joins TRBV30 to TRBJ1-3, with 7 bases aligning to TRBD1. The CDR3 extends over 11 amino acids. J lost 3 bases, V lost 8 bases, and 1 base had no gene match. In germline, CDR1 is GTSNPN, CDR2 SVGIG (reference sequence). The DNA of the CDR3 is TGTGCCACAGGGGTTGGAAACACCATATATTTT. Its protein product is CATGVGNTIYF.

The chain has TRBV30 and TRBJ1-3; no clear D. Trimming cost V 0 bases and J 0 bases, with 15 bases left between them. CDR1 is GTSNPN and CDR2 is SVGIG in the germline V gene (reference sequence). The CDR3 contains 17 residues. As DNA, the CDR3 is TGTGCCTGGAGTGTACGATCGTGGAGGGTCTCTGGAAACACCATATATTTT. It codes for CAWSVRSWRVSGNTIYF.

The CDR3 loop is CASRYPIREGAGELFF. The CDR3 bases are TGTGCCAGCCGCTACCCCATACGGGAGGGCGCCGGGGAGCTGTTTTTT. The V gene is TRBV5-8, the J gene TRBJ2-2; 8 nucleotides align to TRBD2. The CDR3 extends over 16 amino acids. With V trimmed by 7 bases and J by 6 bases, 14 bases remained unmatched. Germline V lookup: CDR1 SGHTS, CDR2 YDEGEE. The entire variable domain, with the rest obtained from reference TRBV5-8 and TRBJ2-2, is as follows: EAGVTQSPTHLIKTRGQQATLRCSPISGHTSVYWYQQALGLGLQFLLWYDEGEERNRGNFPPRFSGRQFPNYSSELNVNALELEDSALYLCASRYPIREGAGELFFGEGSRLTVL.

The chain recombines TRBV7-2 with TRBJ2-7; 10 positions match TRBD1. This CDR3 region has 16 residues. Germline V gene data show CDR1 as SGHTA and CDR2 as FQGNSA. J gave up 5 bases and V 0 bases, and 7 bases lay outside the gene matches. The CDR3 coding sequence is TGTGCCAGCAGCTTAGCGGGGACAGGGGTTCGCCACGAGCAGTACTTC. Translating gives CASSLAGTGVRHEQYF.

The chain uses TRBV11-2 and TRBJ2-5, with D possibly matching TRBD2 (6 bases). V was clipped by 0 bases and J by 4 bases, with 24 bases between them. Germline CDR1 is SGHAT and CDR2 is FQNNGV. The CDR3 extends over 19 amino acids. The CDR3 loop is CASSLDDGAWLTGGETQYF. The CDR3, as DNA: TGTGCCAGCAGCTTAGATGATGGGGCCTGGTTGACCGGGGGAGAGACCCAGTACTTC.

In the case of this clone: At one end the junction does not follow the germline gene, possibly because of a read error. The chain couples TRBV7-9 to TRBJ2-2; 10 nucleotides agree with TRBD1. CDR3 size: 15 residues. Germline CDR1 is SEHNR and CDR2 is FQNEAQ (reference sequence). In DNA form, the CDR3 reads TGTTCCAGCAGCTCCGGGACAGGGGATTGGAGGGAGCTGTTTTTT. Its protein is CSSSSGTGDWRELFF.

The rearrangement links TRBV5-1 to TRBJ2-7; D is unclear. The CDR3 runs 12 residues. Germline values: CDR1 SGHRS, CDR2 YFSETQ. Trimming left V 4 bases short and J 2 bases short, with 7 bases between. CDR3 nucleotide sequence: TGCGCCAGCAGCGAGCCACCCTACGAGCAGTACTTC. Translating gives CASSEPPYEQYF.

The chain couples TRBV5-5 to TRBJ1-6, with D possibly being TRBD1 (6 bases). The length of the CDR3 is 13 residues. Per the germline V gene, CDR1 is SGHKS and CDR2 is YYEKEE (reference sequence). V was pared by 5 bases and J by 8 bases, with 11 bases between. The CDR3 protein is CASRPPGDSPLHF. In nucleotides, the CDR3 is TGTGCCAGCAGGCCCCCAGGGGATTCACCCCTCCACTTT.

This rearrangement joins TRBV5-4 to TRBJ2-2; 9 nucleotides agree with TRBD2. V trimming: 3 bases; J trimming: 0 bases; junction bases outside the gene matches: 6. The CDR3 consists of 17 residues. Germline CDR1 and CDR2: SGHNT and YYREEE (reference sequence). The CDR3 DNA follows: TGTGCCAGCAGCTCCTCCCTAGCGGGGACGAACACCGGGGAGCTGTTTTTT. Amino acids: CASSSSLAGTNTGELFF.

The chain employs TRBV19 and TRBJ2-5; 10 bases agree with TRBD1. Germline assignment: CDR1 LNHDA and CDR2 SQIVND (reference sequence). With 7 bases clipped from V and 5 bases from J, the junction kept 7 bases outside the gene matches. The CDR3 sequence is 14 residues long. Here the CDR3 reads CASIGPGQGETQYF. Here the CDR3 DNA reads TGTGCCAGTATTGGCCCGGGACAGGGGGAGACCCAGTACTTC.

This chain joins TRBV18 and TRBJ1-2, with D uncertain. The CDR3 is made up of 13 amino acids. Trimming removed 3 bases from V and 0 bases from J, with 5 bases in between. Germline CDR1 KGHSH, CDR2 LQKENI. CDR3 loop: CASSPASNYGYTF. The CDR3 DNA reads TGTGCCAGCTCACCGGCCTCTAACTATGGCTACACCTTC. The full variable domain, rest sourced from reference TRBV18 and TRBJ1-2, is NAGVMQNPRHLVRRRGQEARLRCSPMKGHSHVYWYRQLPEEGLKFMVYLQKENIIDESGMPKERFSAEFPKEGPSILRIQQVVRGDSAAYFCASSPASNYGYTFGSGTRLTVV.

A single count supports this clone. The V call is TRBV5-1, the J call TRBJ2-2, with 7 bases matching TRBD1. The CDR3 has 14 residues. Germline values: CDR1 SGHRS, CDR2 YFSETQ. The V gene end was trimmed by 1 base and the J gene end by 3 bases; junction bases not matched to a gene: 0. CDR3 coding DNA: TGCGCCAGCAGCTTGCAGGGGGACACCGGGGAGCTGTTTTTT. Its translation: CASSLQGDTGELFF.

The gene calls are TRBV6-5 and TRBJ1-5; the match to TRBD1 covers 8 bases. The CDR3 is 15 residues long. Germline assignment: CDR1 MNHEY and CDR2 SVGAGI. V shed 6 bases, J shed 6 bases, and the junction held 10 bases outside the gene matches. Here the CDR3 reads CASSSTGGLVQPQHF. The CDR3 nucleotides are TGTGCCAGCAGCTCCACAGGGGGTTTGGTTCAGCCCCAGCATTTT.

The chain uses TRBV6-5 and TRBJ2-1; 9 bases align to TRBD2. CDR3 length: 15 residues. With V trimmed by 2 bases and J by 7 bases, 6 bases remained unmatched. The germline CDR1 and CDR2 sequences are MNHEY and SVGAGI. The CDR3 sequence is CASSYPRGGRNEQFF. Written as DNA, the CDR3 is TGTGCCAGCAGTTACCCGCGGGGGGGTCGGAATGAGCAGTTCTTC.

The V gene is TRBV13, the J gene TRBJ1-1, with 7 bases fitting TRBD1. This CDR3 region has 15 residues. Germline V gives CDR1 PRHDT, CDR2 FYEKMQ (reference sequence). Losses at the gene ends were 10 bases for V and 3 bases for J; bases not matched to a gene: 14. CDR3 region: CATLTGMGSDTEAFF. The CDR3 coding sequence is TGTGCCACCCTGACAGGGATGGGATCGGACACTGAAGCTTTCTTT. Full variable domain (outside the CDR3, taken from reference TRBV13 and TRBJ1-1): AAGVIQSPRHLIKEKRETATLKCYPIPRHDTVYWYQQGPGQDPQFLISFYEKMQSDKGSIPDRFSAQQFSDYHSELNMSSLELGDSALYFCATLTGMGSDTEAFFGQGTRLTVV.

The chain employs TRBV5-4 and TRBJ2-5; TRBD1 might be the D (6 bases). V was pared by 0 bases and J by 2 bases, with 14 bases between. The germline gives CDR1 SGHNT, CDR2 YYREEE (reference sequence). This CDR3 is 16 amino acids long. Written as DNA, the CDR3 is TGTGCCAGCAGCTTGGGACCACAGGGTGAGCAAGAGACCCAGTACTTC. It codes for CASSLGPQGEQETQYF.

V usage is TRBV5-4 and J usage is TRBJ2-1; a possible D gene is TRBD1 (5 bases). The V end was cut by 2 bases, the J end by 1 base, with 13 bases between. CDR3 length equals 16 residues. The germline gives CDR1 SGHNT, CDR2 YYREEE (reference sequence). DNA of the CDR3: TGTGCCAGCAGCTTTCCAAGAGGACAATCCTACAATGAGCAGTTCTTC. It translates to CASSFPRGQSYNEQFF. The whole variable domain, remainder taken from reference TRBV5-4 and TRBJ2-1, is ETGVTQSPTHLIKTRGQQVTLRCSSQSGHNTVSWYQQALGQGPQFIFQYYREEENGRGNFPPRFSGLQFPNYSSELNVNALELDDSALYLCASSFPRGQSYNEQFFGPGTRLTVL.

CDR3 region: CASSPTGGSYNEQFF. CDR3 DNA sequence: TGTGCCAGCTCACCAACGGGGGGTTCCTACAATGAGCAGTTCTTC. V usage is TRBV18 and J usage is TRBJ2-1; 7 nucleotides align to TRBD2. The trim removed 2 bases at V and 1 base at J, leaving 2 bases unmatched. CDR1 KGHSH and CDR2 LQKENI come from the germline V gene. The CDR3 is 15 amino acids.

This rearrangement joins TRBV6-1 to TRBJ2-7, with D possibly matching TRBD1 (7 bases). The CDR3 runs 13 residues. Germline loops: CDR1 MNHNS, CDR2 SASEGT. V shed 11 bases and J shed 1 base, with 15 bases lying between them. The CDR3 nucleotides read TGTGCCGGGCAGGCAGGGGGGTCCTACGAGCAGTACTTC. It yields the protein CAGQAGGSYEQYF.

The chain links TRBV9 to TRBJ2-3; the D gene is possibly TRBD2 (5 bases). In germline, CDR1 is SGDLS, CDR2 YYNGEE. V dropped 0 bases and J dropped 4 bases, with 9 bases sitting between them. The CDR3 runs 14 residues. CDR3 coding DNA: TGTGCCAGCAGCGTAGGCGTGCGGGCAGATACGCAGTATTTT. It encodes CASSVGVRADTQYF.

The DNA of the CDR3 is TGTGCCAGCAGCACCATCGGGGATGGCTACACCTTC. It specifies CASSTIGDGYTF. The rearrangement joins TRBV28 to TRBJ1-2; no firm D call. The germline V and J ends were trimmed by 6 bases and 6 bases, with 11 bases remaining between them. The CDR3 is 12 residues long. The V gene's germline CDR1 is MDHEN and CDR2 SYDVKM.

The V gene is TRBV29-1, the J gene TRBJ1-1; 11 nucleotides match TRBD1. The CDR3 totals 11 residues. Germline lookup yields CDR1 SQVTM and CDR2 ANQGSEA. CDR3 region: CRGQGGTEAFF. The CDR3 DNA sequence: TGCAGGGGACAGGGGGGTACTGAAGCTTTCTTT.

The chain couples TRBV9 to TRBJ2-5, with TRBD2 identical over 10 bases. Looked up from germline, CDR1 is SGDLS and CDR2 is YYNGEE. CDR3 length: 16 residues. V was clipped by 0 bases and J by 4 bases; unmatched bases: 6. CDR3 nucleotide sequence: TGTGCCAGCAGCGTAGATACAGCGGGAGGGAGAGAGACCCAGTACTTC. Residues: CASSVDTAGGRETQYF.

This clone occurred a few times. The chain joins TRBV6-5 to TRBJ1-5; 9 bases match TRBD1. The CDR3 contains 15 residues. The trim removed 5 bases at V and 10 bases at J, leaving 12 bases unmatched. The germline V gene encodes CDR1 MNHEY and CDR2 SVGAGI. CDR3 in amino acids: CASSKQGAGVKPQHF. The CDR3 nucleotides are TGTGCCAGCAGTAAACAGGGGGCTGGGGTCAAACCCCAGCATTTT.

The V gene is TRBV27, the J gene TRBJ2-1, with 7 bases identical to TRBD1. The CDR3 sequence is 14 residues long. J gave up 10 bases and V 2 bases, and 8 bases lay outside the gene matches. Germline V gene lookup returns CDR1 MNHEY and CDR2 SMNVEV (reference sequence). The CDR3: CASSLSDRVWEQFF. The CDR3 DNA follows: TGTGCCAGCAGTTTAAGTGACAGGGTTTGGGAGCAGTTCTTC.

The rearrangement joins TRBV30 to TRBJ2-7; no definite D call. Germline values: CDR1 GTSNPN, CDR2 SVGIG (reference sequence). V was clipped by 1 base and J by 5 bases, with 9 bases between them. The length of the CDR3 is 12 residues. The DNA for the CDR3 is TGTGCCTGGAGTGCTCAGGTAAACGAGCAGTACTTC. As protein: CAWSAQVNEQYF.